This TCR beta chain is from a study of T cell repertoires in cytomegalovirus infection. As for this clonotype: Its antigen is as yet unknown.

TCRdb itself ran the reads through MiXCR, one entry per CDR3 protein. The repertoire holds fewer than 850,000 distinct CDR3 sequences, almost 30% seen once, with over 10% in the top ten. Germline V CDR1 and CDR2: SEHNR, FQNEAQ (reference sequence). CDR3 length equals 15 residues. With V trimmed by 2 bases and J by 4 bases, 7 bases remained unmatched. The rearrangement joins TRBV7-9 to TRBJ1-1, with 7 bases that match TRBD1. This TCR was recovered from a human donor in good health (CMV status not recorded). Some clones in this sample may be carry-over from other donors' samples. The sample consisted of cultured CD8+ T cells from PBMCs, taken from culture after CMV antigen stimulation. CDR3 loop: CASSLRTGAGTEAFF. The CDR3 bases are TGTGCCAGCAGCTTAAGGACAGGAGCGGGCACTGAAGCTTTCTTT.